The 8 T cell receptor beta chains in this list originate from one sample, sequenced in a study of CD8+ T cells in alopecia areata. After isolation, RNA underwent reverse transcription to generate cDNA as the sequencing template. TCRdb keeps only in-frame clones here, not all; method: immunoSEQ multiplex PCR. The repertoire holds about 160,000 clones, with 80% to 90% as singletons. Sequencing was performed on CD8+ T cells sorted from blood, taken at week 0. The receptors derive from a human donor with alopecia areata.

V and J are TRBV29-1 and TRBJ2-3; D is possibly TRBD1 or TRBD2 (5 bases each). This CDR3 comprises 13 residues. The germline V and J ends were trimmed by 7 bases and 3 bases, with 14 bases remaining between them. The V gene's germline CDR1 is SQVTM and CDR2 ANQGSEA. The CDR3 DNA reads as TGCAGCGGTAGCAGAGGGGCGACAGATACGCAGTATTTT. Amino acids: CSGSRGATDTQYF.

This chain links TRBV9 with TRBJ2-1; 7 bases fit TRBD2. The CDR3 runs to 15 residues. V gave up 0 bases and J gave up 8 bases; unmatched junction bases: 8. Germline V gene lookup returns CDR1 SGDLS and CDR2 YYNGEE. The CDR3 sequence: CASSVGGSVGDEQFF. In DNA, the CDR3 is TGTGCCAGCAGCGTAGGCGGGAGTGTTGGGGATGAGCAGTTCTTC. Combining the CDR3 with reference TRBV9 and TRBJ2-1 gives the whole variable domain DSGVTQTPKHLITATGQRVTLRCSPRSGDLSVYWYQQSLDQGLQFLIQYYNGEERAKGNILERFSAQQFPDLHSELNLSSLELGDSALYFCASSVGGSVGDEQFFGPGTRLTVL.

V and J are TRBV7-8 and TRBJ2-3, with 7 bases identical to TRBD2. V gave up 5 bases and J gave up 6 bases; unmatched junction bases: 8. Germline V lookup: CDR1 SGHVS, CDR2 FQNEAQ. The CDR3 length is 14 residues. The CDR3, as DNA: TGTGCCAGCAGCCCGAGCGGGGTAGGGGATACGCAGTATTTT. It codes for CASSPSGVGDTQYF.

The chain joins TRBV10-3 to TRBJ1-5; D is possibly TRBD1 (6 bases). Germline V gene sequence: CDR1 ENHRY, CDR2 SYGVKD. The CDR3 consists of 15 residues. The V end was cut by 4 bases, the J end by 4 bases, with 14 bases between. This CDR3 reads CAISVTGWQNQPQHF. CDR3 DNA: TGTGCCATCAGTGTCACAGGGTGGCAAAATCAGCCCCAGCATTTT.

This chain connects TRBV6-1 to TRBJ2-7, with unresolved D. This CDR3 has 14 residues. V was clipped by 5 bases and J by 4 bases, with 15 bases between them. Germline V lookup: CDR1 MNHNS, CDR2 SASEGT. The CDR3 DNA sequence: TGTGCCAGCAGTTTCGATATTCAGCTATACGAGCAGTACTTC. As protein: CASSFDIQLYEQYF.

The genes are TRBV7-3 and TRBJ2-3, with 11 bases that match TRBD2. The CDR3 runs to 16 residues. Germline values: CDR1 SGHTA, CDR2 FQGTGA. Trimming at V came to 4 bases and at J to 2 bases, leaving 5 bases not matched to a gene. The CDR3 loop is CASSSSTSGITDTQYF. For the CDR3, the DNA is TGTGCCAGCAGCTCCTCGACTAGCGGGATCACAGATACGCAGTATTTT.

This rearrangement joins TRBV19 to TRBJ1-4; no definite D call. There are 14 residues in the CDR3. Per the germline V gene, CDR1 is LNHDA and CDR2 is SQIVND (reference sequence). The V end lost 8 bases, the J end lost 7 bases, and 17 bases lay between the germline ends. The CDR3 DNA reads TGTGCCAGTCAGGAGGGAGACAAGTTTGAAAAACTGTTTTTT. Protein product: CASQEGDKFEKLFF. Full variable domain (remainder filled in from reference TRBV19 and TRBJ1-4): DGGITQSPKYLFRKEGQNVTLSCEQNLNHDAMYWYRQDPGQGLRLIYYSQIVNDFQKGDIAEGYSVSREKKESFPLTVTSAQKNPTAFYLCASQEGDKFEKLFFGSGTQLSVL.

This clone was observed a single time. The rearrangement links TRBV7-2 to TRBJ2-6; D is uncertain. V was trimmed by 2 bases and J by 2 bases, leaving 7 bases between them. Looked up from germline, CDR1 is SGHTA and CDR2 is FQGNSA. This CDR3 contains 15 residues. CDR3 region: CASSLQGAGANVLTF. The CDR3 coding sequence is TGTGCCAGCAGCTTACAAGGTGCTGGGGCCAACGTCCTGACTTTC.